The rows below give T cell receptor beta chains drawn from one sample of a study of regulatory T cells in long-lasting Graves disease. TCRdb reprocessed the multiplex PCR reads via MiXCR and lists one record per CDR3 protein. The sample records some 450,000 distinct CDR3 sequences, 15% to 20% being singletons. These data were also filed under a second study, of T cells in Graves' hyperthyroidism and ophthalmopathy.

The sequenced sample was peripheral blood mononuclear cells (PBMCs), obtained at new diagnosis, from a patient treated with antithyroid drugs. Every receptor here comes from a woman aged 25 to 39 with Graves disease. CDR3s leave out the opening cysteine and the closing phenylalanine or tryptophan. D genes are given only for firm matches. Rows may omit the clone size; those that give it use once, few, many or a size class.

size: many; V: TRBV11-2; D: TRBD1; J: TRBJ2-5; CDR3: ASSLYDRGPQETQY
size: many; V: TRBV12-3/TRBV12-4; D: -; J: TRBJ2-7; CDR3: ASSLGRGRYEQY
size: -; V: TRBV20-1; D: -; J: TRBJ2-3; CDR3: SAGPQITDTQY
size: many; V: TRBV28; D: -; J: TRBJ1-1; CDR3: ASSQDSTEAF
size: many; V: TRBV5-1; D: -; J: TRBJ2-3; CDR3: ASSFRYSTTTDTQY
size: many; V: TRBV27; D: -; J: TRBJ1-5; CDR3: ASRDRSNQPQH
size: -; V: TRBV19; D: TRBD1; J: TRBJ2-5; CDR3: ASKETGGVLAETQY
size: many; V: TRBV10-3; D: -; J: TRBJ1-2; CDR3: AISDTGRVDYGYT
size: many; V: TRBV7-3; D: -; J: TRBJ2-1; CDR3: ASSRVRGPYNEQF
size: many; V: TRBV7-2; D: TRBD2; J: TRBJ2-1; CDR3: ASSSRLAGLNEQF
size: many; V: TRBV20-1; D: -; J: TRBJ1-6; CDR3: SARDRVESSPLH
size: -; V: TRBV7-6; D: -; J: TRBJ1-1; CDR3: ASSLSDSRIGAF
size: many; V: TRBV12-3/TRBV12-4; D: TRBD1; J: TRBJ2-7; CDR3: ASRTLGQGNYEQY
size: few; V: TRBV14; D: TRBD2; J: TRBJ2-3; CDR3: ASSLVAGDTQY
size: few; V: TRBV27; D: -; J: TRBJ1-5; CDR3: ASSLEGVSNQPQH
size: -; V: TRBV9; D: TRBD2; J: TRBJ2-7; CDR3: ASSVGALAGGEQY
size: many; V: TRBV13; D: TRBD1; J: TRBJ1-2; CDR3: ASSSPGGYGYT
size: few; V: TRBV20-1; D: TRBD2; J: TRBJ2-7; CDR3: SAPLSGRLPGEQY
size: -; V: TRBV6-2/TRBV6-3; D: -; J: TRBJ2-4; CDR3: ASSYSNNRGTVAKNIQY
size: many; V: TRBV12-3/TRBV12-4; D: -; J: TRBJ1-2; CDR3: ASSLAGPYGYT
size: many; V: TRBV3-1; D: -; J: TRBJ2-3; CDR3: ASSQEIGSGTDTQY
size: few; V: TRBV20-1; D: -; J: TRBJ2-3; CDR3: SARRGWLVTDTQY
size: few; V: TRBV13; D: TRBD1; J: TRBJ2-7; CDR3: ASSSLTDRGYEQY
size: many; V: TRBV29-1; D: TRBD1; J: TRBJ1-1; CDR3: SVMGQGWRNTEAF